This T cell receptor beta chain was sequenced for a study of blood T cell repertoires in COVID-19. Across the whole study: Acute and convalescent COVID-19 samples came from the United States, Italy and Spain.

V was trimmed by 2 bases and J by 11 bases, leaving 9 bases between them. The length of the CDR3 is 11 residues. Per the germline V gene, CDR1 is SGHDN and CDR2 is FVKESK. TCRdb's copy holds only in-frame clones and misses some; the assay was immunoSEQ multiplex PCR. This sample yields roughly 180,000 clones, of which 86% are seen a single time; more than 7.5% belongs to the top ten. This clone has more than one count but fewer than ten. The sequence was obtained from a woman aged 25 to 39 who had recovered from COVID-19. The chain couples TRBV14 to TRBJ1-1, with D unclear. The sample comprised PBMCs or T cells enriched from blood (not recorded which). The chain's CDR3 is CASSQSGEAFF. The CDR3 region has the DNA TGTGCCAGCAGCCAATCAGGCGAGGCTTTCTTT.